The 32 T cell receptor beta chains below were found in one sample sequenced in a study of OX40 agonist ivuxolimab in advanced cancers. This table comes from immunoSEQ multiplex PCR, and its TCRdb copy is limited to in-frame clones, with some not included. The sample consists of fewer than 75,000 clones, around 81% of them appearing once. This sample comprised CD4+ or CD8+ T cells sorted from blood, obtained in a trial of the OX40 agonist ivuxolimab. The receptors come from an adult with an advanced solid tumor such as melanoma, head and neck, liver or kidney cancer.

The chain joins TRBV5-8 to TRBJ1-5, with TRBD1 identical over 7 bases. V lost 5 bases to trimming and J lost 5 bases; unmatched junction nucleotides: 7. Germline V gene data show CDR1 as SGHTS and CDR2 as YDEGEE. The CDR3 extends over 14 amino acids. This CDR3 is CASSFQGGHQPQHF. In DNA form, the CDR3 reads TGTGCCAGCAGTTTCCAGGGGGGGCATCAGCCCCAGCATTTT. The variable domain in full, with the rest retrieved from reference TRBV5-8 and TRBJ1-5, is EAGVTQSPTHLIKTRGQQATLRCSPISGHTSVYWYQQALGLGLQFLLWYDEGEERNRGNFPPRFSGRQFPNYSSELNVNALELEDSALYLCASSFQGGHQPQHFGDGTRLSIL.

The chain joins TRBV7-7 to TRBJ2-2; the match to TRBD1 covers 10 bases. Germline assignment: CDR1 SSHAT and CDR2 FNYEAQ (reference sequence). This CDR3 region has 17 residues. The V and J ends lost 1 base and 3 bases, in that order; junction bases with no gene match: 5. The CDR3 protein is CASSLDSGTGDTGELFF. The CDR3 region has the DNA TGTGCCAGCAGCTTAGATTCCGGGACAGGGGACACCGGGGAGCTGTTTTTT.

V and J are TRBV6-6 and TRBJ2-7; D perhaps matches TRBD2 (6 bases). This CDR3 is 15 amino acids long. Germline V gene sequence: CDR1 MNHNY, CDR2 SVGAGI (reference sequence). The germline V and J ends were trimmed by 5 bases and 0 bases, with 14 bases remaining between them. DNA of the CDR3: TGTGCCAGCAGTCCTCTGGCGGGAATCTCCTACGAGCAGTACTTC. Translation: CASSPLAGISYEQYF.

This chain joins TRBV6-1 and TRBJ1-2; 8 nucleotides agree with TRBD1. This CDR3 contains 14 residues. Germline CDR1 MNHNS, CDR2 SASEGT. V trimming: 1 base; J trimming: 8 bases; junction bases outside the gene matches: 6. CDR3 residues: CASSEGTGMVGYTF. CDR3 bases: TGTGCCAGCAGTGAAGGGACAGGGATGGTAGGCTACACCTTC.

This clone occurred a few times. The chain has TRBV29-1 and TRBJ1-2; 7 nucleotides match TRBD1. Germline V gene lookup returns CDR1 SQVTM and CDR2 ANQGSEA. The CDR3 is made up of 14 amino acids. Trimming removed 3 bases from V and 2 bases from J; junction bases left unmatched: 6. As DNA, the CDR3 is TGCAGCGTTGAGGGACAGCTTACAAACTATGGCTACACCTTC. Its translation: CSVEGQLTNYGYTF.

V gene TRBV4-1 combines with J gene TRBJ2-1; TRBD1 agrees at 8 bases. The CDR3 is 15 residues long. Germline CDR1 reads MGHRA; CDR2 reads YSYEKL. Trimming removed 2 bases from V and 2 bases from J; junction bases left unmatched: 2. CDR3 sequence: CASSQLQGAYNEQFF. The CDR3 DNA sequence: TGCGCCAGCAGCCAATTACAGGGGGCCTACAATGAGCAGTTCTTC.

CDR3 residues: CASSESPPLPYF. The CDR3 DNA reads TGTGCCAGCAGTGAGAGTCCCCCGCTACCGTACTTC. The V and J genes are TRBV6-1 and TRBJ2-4; D remains unclear. V was shortened by 3 bases and J by 15 bases, with 15 bases between the two germline ends. Germline assignment: CDR1 MNHNS and CDR2 SASEGT. The CDR3 spans 12 residues.

The chain combines TRBV6-1 with TRBJ1-2, with D perhaps matching TRBD1 (5 bases). This CDR3 region has 14 residues. V lost 2 bases, J lost 8 bases, and 15 bases lay in between. Germline values: CDR1 MNHNS, CDR2 SASEGT. The CDR3 region is CASSESRQSGGYTF. CDR3 sequence (DNA): TGTGCCAGCAGTGAAAGTCGGCAGTCAGGGGGCTACACCTTC.

The chain employs TRBV29-1 and TRBJ2-5; 8 bases line up with TRBD1. V shed 4 bases, J shed 13 bases, and the junction held 8 bases outside the gene matches. The CDR3 spans 11 residues. CDR1 is SQVTM and CDR2 is ANQGSEA in the germline V gene. The chain's CDR3 is CSVVLDRALYF. As DNA, the CDR3 is TGCAGCGTTGTTCTGGACAGGGCCCTGTACTTC.

The gene calls are TRBV27 and TRBJ2-7; D perhaps matches TRBD2 (7 bases). The length of the CDR3 is 18 residues. Germline loops: CDR1 MNHEY, CDR2 SMNVEV (reference sequence). V lost 6 bases and J 3 bases, leaving 27 bases between the germline ends. The CDR3 reads CASSSLGGEGGTRYEQYF. CDR3 coding DNA: TGTGCCAGCAGCTCCCTAGGGGGAGAGGGGGGGACCCGCTACGAGCAGTACTTC.

The chain employs TRBV28 and TRBJ2-3, with TRBD1 identical over 7 bases. The CDR3 is made up of 14 amino acids. The junction had 2 bases not matched to a gene; V was cut back by 5 bases and J by 0 bases. Germline-derived CDR1 and CDR2 are MDHEN and SYDVKM. The CDR3 region has the DNA TGTGCCAGCAGTCGGGACAGTAGCACAGATACGCAGTATTTT. Protein sequence: CASSRDSSTDTQYF. Drawing the rest from reference TRBV28 and TRBJ2-3, the complete variable domain is DVKVTQSSRYLVKRTGEKVFLECVQDMDHENMFWYRQDPGLGLRLIYFSYDVKMKEKGDIPEGYSVSREKKERFSLILESASTNQTSMYLCASSRDSSTDTQYFGPGTRLTVL.

The sample holds one count of this clone. The chain links TRBV7-8 to TRBJ2-5; no clear D gene. Deletions cut 2 bases from V and 1 base from J, with 17 bases between. Germline V gene data show CDR1 as SGHVS and CDR2 as FQNEAQ. This CDR3 is 17 amino acids long. Here the CDR3 reads CASSLRLGANLQETQYF. In nucleotides, the CDR3 is TGTGCCAGCAGCTTACGTTTGGGTGCTAACCTCCAAGAGACCCAGTACTTC.

The V gene is TRBV4-1, the J gene TRBJ2-1; the match to TRBD2 covers 8 bases. V gave up 8 bases and J gave up 8 bases; unmatched junction bases: 8. CDR1 MGHRA and CDR2 YSYEKL come from the germline V gene. The CDR3 contains 13 residues. DNA for the CDR3: TGCGCCAGCCGCTCGCGGGGGGCCTATGAGCAGTTCTTC. This gives the protein CASRSRGAYEQFF.

The J gene is TRBJ1-2, the V gene TRBV7-2; 10 bases match TRBD1. V shed 3 bases and J 4 bases; nucleotides not matched to a gene: 5. Germline lookup yields CDR1 SGHTA and CDR2 FQGNSA. This CDR3 is 15 amino acids long. The CDR3 sequence is CASSLGQGLAYGYTF. CDR3 nucleotides: TGTGCCAGCAGCTTGGGACAGGGGTTGGCCTATGGCTACACCTTC.

This chain joins TRBV18 and TRBJ1-1, with 9 positions matching TRBD1. Per the germline V gene, CDR1 is KGHSH and CDR2 is LQKENI. The CDR3 has 13 amino acids. Germline trimming cut 4 bases from V and 5 bases from J; bases unmatched to any gene: 2. The CDR3 sequence is CASSRQGGTEAFF. CDR3 in DNA: TGTGCCAGCTCACGACAGGGGGGGACTGAAGCTTTCTTT.

This clone was picked up a small number of times. The chain recombines TRBV5-1 with TRBJ1-1, with no clear D. The CDR3 contains 18 residues. Germline CDR1 reads SGHRS; CDR2 reads YFSETQ. V was cut by 4 bases and J by 2 bases, with 24 bases left in between. The CDR3 region has the DNA TGCGCCAGCAGCATGGTGAGAGCGGCCTCCACCTTAAACACTGAAGCTTTCTTT. Amino acid sequence: CASSMVRAASTLNTEAFF.

Here the CDR3 reads CATSGGTVSETQYF. CDR3 nucleotide sequence: TGTGCCACCAGCGGCGGGACAGTCAGTGAGACCCAGTACTTC. This chain connects TRBV15 to TRBJ2-5, with D tentatively TRBD1 (7 bases). V was shortened by 5 bases and J by 5 bases, with 15 bases between the two germline ends. This CDR3 is 14 amino acids long. CDR1 and CDR2 (germline): LNHNV, YYDKDF (reference sequence).

This chain joins TRBV10-2 and TRBJ2-2; perhaps TRBD1 as D (5 bases). CDR1 WSHSY and CDR2 SAAADI come from the germline V gene. This CDR3 has 13 amino acids. V was cut by 4 bases and J by 6 bases, with 9 bases left in between. CDR3 in amino acids: CASSAQGAGELFF. The DNA of the CDR3 is TGCGCCAGCAGTGCTCAGGGTGCCGGGGAGCTGTTTTTT.

The chain has TRBV6-5 and TRBJ1-5; unclear D gene. V was trimmed by 0 bases and J by 6 bases, leaving 12 bases between them. Germline CDR1 is MNHEY and CDR2 is SVGAGI. The CDR3 runs to 15 residues. CDR3 sequence reads: CASSYSIRGGQPQHF. CDR3 DNA sequence: TGTGCCAGCAGTTACTCGATTCGGGGAGGTCAGCCCCAGCATTTT.

This chain joins TRBV5-1 and TRBJ2-2; 11 nucleotides align to TRBD1. The CDR3 is 18 amino acids. Per the germline V gene, CDR1 is SGHRS and CDR2 is YFSETQ. The V and J ends lost 0 bases and 2 bases, in that order; junction bases with no gene match: 6. CDR3 DNA: TGCGCCAGCAGCTTGGGCCGTGGGACAGGGGGAAACACCGGGGAGCTGTTTTTT. Its protein is CASSLGRGTGGNTGELFF.

This clone was counted between two and nine times. This chain links TRBV7-9 with TRBJ2-7; the match to TRBD2 covers 7 bases. This CDR3 has 14 residues. CDR1 is SEHNR and CDR2 is FQNEAQ in the germline V gene (reference sequence). J lost 5 bases, V lost 2 bases, and 6 bases had no gene match. The CDR3 nucleotides read TGTGCCAGCAGCTTATTCACTAGCGCGGACGAGCAGTACTTC. This encodes CASSLFTSADEQYF.

The gene calls are TRBV6-6 and TRBJ2-3, with 8 bases fitting TRBD2. With V trimmed by 7 bases and J by 6 bases, 9 bases remained unmatched. The CDR3 is made up of 14 amino acids. CDR1 is MNHNY, CDR2 SVGAGI, per germline (reference sequence). The CDR3 DNA sequence: TGTGCCAGCACTCCCGGGGGGGAGTCTGATACGCAGTATTTT. Translating gives CASTPGGESDTQYF.

The chain uses TRBV5-1 and TRBJ2-1, with D perhaps TRBD2 (5 bases). The CDR3 has 14 residues. Looked up from germline, CDR1 is SGHRS and CDR2 is YFSETQ. V lost 0 bases and J lost 5, with 9 bases in between. CDR3 coding DNA: TGCGCCAGCAGCTTGGCCGGGGATAACAATGAGCAGTTCTTC. Its translation is CASSLAGDNNEQFF.

V usage is TRBV19 and J usage is TRBJ1-4; the match to TRBD1 covers 10 bases. Per the germline V gene, CDR1 is LNHDA and CDR2 is SQIVND (reference sequence). The CDR3 loop spans 15 amino acids. V was pared by 7 bases and J by 8 bases, with 10 bases of the junction left unmatched. The CDR3 DNA follows: TGTGCCAGTACCCCGCCGGGACAGGGGAGGGAAAAACTGTTTTTT. Translating gives CASTPPGQGREKLFF.

In the case of this clone: At the DNA level, this CDR3 is encoded by other sequences in the same sample as well. V and J are TRBV5-5 and TRBJ2-1, with 8 bases identical to TRBD2. The CDR3 has 15 residues. CDR1 is SGHKS and CDR2 is YYEKEE in the germline V gene (reference sequence). V dropped 1 base and J dropped 2; count of bases not matched to a gene: 2. The DNA of the CDR3 is TGTGCCAGCAGCTTGACGGGGGGGCCCTACAATGAGCAGTTCTTC. It is translated as CASSLTGGPYNEQFF.

The chain uses TRBV10-3 and TRBJ2-5; 10 nucleotides align to TRBD2. CDR1 and CDR2 (germline): ENHRY, SYGVKD. The V gene end was trimmed by 3 bases and the J gene end by 4 bases; junction bases not matched to a gene: 8. The CDR3 sequence is 16 residues long. The CDR3 here is CAISEMSSGSGETQYF. Here the CDR3 DNA reads TGTGCCATCAGTGAAATGTCTAGCGGGAGTGGAGAGACCCAGTACTTC.

The V gene is TRBV5-6, the J gene TRBJ2-7, with D tentatively TRBD2 (6 bases). Trimming removed 3 bases at V and 4 bases at J, with 20 bases between. The CDR3 contains 16 residues. The germline CDR1 and CDR2 sequences are SGHDT and YYEEEE. Here the CDR3 reads CASSSYRGGGVYEQYV. The CDR3 region has the DNA TGTGCCAGCAGCTCGTATAGGGGCGGCGGGGTGTACGAGCAGTACGTC.

This clone was seen only a few times. This sequence joins TRBV5-5 and TRBJ2-1, with D possibly called TRBD1 or TRBD2 (6 bases each). The V gene lost 4 bases and the J gene lost 6 bases, with 20 bases spanning the gap. Germline CDR1 and CDR2: SGHKS and YYEKEE (reference sequence). The CDR3 covers 16 residues. CDR3 sequence (DNA): TGTGCCAGCAGCAGGGGGGCCTCCCAGGGCGGCAATGAGCAGTTCTTC. Its protein product is CASSRGASQGGNEQFF.

The rearrangement links TRBV5-6 to TRBJ1-2, with D possibly being TRBD1 (5 bases). V was trimmed by 0 bases and J by 5 bases, leaving 14 bases between them. Germline loops: CDR1 SGHDT, CDR2 YYEEEE. The CDR3 totals 15 residues. CDR3 amino acids: CASSLGRDRLYGYTF. In nucleotides, the CDR3 is TGTGCCAGCAGCTTGGGGAGGGACCGATTATATGGCTACACCTTC.

This chain joins TRBV7-2 and TRBJ1-1; D may be TRBD1 (5 bases). Looked up from germline, CDR1 is SGHTA and CDR2 is FQGNSA. The V gene lost 1 base and the J gene lost 5 bases, with 11 bases spanning the gap. This CDR3 comprises 14 residues. CDR3 region: CASSLGLGVTEAFF. Written as DNA, the CDR3 is TGTGCCAGCAGCTTAGGATTAGGGGTTACTGAAGCTTTCTTT.

The chain uses TRBV30 and TRBJ2-1; a possible D gene is TRBD1 (5 bases). Trimming took 3 bases from V and 0 from J, leaving 9 bases between them. Per the germline V gene, CDR1 is GTSNPN and CDR2 is SVGIG (reference sequence). This CDR3 comprises 14 residues. This chain's CDR3 is CAWRSDSSYNEQFF. In nucleotides, the CDR3 is TGTGCCTGGAGAAGCGACAGCTCCTACAATGAGCAGTTCTTC.

The rearrangement joins TRBV5-1 to TRBJ2-7; D unresolved. Trimming cost V 5 bases and J 2 bases, with 14 bases left between them. The CDR3 length is 14 residues. Germline-derived CDR1 and CDR2 are SGHRS and YFSETQ. CDR3 nucleotide sequence: TGCGCCAGCAGGTCCGGGTCACTAACCTACGAGCAGTACTTC. It yields the protein CASRSGSLTYEQYF.